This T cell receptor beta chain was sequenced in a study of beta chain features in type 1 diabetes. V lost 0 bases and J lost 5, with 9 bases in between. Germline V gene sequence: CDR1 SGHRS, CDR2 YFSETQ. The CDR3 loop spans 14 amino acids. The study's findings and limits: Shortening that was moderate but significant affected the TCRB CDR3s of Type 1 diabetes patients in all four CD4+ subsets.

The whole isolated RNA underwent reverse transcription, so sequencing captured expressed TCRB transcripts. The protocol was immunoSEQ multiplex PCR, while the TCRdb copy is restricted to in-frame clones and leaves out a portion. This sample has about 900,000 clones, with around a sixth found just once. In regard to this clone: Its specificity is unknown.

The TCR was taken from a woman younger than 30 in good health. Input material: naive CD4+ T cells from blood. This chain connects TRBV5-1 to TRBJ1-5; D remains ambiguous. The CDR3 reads CASSLAGGHQPQHF. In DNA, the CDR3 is TGCGCCAGCAGCTTGGCAGGAGGACATCAGCCCCAGCATTTT.